This T cell receptor (beta chain) was identified during a study of T cells in Graves' hyperthyroidism and ophthalmopathy. About the study: Any treatment followed the collection of peripheral blood at initial diagnosis.

This clonotype occurred many times. Its target is not known. Broader study findings: Blood shared most expanded thyroid clonotypes above 0.001.

Every diagnosis used clinical symptoms, serum thyroxine and TRAb, thyroid ultrasound and orbital computed tomography. Source material for PBMCs was over 8 ml fresh peripheral blood. Amplification of TCR beta CDR3 regions was performed using RNA transcripts as template. A first-round RT-PCR of the TCR CDR3 used the HTBI primer set. MiXCR was run by TCRdb on the multiplex PCR reads, yielding one entry per CDR3 protein. The table lists around 340,000 distinct CDR3 sequences, roughly 21% of them singletons. CDR1 is DFQATT and CDR2 is SNEGSKA in the germline V gene (reference sequence). V lost 2 bases, J lost 3 bases, and 20 bases lay in between. The CDR3 is made up of 17 amino acids.

The sequence came from a woman aged 45-65 years with Graves' hyperthyroidism. The chain links TRBV20-1 to TRBJ2-1; no definite D call. The sequenced material came from blood. CDR3 nucleotide sequence: TGCAGTGCTAGACTCGAGGCGGCCCCCGTGAGCTACAATGAGCAGTTCTTC. It yields the protein CSARLEAAPVSYNEQFF.